The clone carrying this TCR beta chain was counted only a few times. The source of the sample is a study of early T cells in non-severe SARS-CoV-2 infection. Study overall: Sequencing was performed on bulk RNA from unsorted whole blood, leaving chains unpaired.

Using its own MiXCR run on the 5' RACE reads, TCRdb lists one record per CDR3 protein. The sample lists around 110,000 distinct CDR3 sequences, 11% occurring once. Trimming pared 6 bases from V and 5 bases from J, leaving 19 bases between. Germline lookup yields CDR1 MDHEN and CDR2 SYDVKM. CDR3 length: 15 residues. The source material was whole blood. The receptor's source is an adult who was a healthcare worker with PCR-confirmed SARS-CoV-2 infection or an uninfected control (not recorded which). The V and J genes are TRBV28 and TRBJ2-5; D is perhaps TRBD2 (5 bases). The CDR3 reads CASSSPGSGSETQYF. DNA of the CDR3: TGTGCCAGCAGCTCACCGGGATCGGGGAGCGAGACCCAGTACTTC.